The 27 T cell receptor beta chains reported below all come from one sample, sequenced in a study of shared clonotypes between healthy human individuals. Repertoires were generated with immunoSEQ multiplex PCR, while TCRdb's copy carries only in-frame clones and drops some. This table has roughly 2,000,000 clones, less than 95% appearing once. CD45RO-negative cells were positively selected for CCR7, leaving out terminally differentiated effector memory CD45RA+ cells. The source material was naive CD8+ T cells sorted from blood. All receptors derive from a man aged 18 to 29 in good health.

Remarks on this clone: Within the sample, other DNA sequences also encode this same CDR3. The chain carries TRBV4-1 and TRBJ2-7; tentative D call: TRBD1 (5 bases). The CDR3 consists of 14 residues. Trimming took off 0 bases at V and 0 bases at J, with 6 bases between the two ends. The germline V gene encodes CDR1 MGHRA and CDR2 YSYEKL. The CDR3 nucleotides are TGCGCCAGCAGCCAAGATCAGGGCTCCTACGAGCAGTACTTC. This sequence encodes CASSQDQGSYEQYF.

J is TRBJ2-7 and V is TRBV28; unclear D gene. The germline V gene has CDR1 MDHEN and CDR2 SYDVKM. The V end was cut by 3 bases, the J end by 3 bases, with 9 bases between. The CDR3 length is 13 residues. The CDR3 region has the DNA TGTGCCAGCAGTTTCCAGAGATACTACGAGCAGTACTTC. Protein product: CASSFQRYYEQYF.

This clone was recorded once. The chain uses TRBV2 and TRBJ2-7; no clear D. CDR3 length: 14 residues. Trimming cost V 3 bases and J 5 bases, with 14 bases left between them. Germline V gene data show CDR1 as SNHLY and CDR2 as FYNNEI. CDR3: CASSDEESFHEQYF. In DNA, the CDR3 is TGTGCCAGCAGTGATGAGGAGTCCTTCCACGAGCAGTACTTC.

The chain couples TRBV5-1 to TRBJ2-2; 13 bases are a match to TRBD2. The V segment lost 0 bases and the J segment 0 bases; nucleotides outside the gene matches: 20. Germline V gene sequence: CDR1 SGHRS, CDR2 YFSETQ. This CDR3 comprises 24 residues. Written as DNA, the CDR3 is TGCGCCAGCAGCTTGGTAGCCCGGACTAGCGGGAGACTTAACAGATCCGCGAACACCGGGGAGCTGTTTTTT. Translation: CASSLVARTSGRLNRSANTGELFF.

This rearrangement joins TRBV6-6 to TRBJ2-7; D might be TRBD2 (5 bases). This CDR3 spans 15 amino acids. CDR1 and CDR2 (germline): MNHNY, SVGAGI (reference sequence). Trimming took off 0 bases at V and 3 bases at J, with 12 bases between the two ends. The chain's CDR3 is CASSYSPGTHYEQYF. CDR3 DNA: TGTGCCAGCAGTTACTCGCCGGGAACCCACTACGAGCAGTACTTC.

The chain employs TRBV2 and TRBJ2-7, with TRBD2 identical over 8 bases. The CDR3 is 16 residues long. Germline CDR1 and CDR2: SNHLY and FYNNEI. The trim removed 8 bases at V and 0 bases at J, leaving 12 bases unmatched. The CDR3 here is CASDLGSGGLSYEQYF. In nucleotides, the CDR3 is TGTGCCAGCGATTTAGGAAGCGGGGGTCTCTCCTACGAGCAGTACTTC.

Written as DNA, the CDR3 is TGTGCCAGCAGCTCGGGACTGTACACAGATACGCAGTATTTT. Protein: CASSSGLYTDTQYF. The gene calls are TRBV7-9 and TRBJ2-3, with a possible D match to TRBD2 (6 bases). V was shortened by 4 bases and J by 2 bases, with 10 bases between the two germline ends. This CDR3 is 14 amino acids long. Per germline, CDR1 SEHNR and CDR2 FQNEAQ (reference sequence).

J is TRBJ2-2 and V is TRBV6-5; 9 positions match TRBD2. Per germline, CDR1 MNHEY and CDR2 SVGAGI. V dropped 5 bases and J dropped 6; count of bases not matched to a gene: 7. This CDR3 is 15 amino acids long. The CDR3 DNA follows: TGTGCCAGCAGTCCCTCTAGCGGGGCCTCCGGGGAGCTGTTTTTT. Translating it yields CASSPSSGASGELFF.

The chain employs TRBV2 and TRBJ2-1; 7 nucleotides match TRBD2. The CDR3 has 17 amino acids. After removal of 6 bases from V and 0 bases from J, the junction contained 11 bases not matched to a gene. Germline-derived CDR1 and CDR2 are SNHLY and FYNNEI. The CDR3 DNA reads TGTGCCAGCAGCCTAACTAGCGTGCAGAGCTCCTACAATGAGCAGTTCTTC. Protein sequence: CASSLTSVQSSYNEQFF. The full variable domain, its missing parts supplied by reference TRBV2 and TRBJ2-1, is EPEVTQTPSHQVTQMGQEVILRCVPISNHLYFYWYRQILGQKVEFLVSFYNNEISEKSEIFDDQFSVERPDGSNFTLKIRSTKLEDSAMYFCASSLTSVQSSYNEQFFGPGTRLTVL.

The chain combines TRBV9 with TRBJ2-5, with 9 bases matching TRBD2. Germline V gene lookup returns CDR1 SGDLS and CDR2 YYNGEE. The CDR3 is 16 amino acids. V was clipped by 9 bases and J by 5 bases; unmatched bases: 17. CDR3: CANSPKLSGGPETQYF. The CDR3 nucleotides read TGTGCCAACTCACCTAAACTGAGCGGGGGGCCTGAGACCCAGTACTTC.

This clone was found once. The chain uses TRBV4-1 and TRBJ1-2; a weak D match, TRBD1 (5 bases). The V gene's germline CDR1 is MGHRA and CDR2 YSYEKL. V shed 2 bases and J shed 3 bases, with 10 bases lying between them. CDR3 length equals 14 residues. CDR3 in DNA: TGCGCCAGCAGCCAAAGGGGAACAGACTATGGCTACACCTTC. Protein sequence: CASSQRGTDYGYTF.

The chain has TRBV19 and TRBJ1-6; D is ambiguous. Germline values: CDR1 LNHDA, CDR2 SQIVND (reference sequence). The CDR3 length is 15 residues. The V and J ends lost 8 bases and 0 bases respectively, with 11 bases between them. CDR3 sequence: CASVGESSYNSPLHF. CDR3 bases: TGTGCCAGTGTTGGGGAGAGCTCCTATAATTCACCCCTCCACTTT.

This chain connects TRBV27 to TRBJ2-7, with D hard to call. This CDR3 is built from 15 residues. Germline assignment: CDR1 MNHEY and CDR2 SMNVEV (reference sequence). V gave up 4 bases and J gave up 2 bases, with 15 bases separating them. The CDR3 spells CASSSAVALPYEQYF. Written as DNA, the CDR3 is TGTGCCAGCAGTTCCGCGGTAGCCCTTCCCTACGAGCAGTACTTC.

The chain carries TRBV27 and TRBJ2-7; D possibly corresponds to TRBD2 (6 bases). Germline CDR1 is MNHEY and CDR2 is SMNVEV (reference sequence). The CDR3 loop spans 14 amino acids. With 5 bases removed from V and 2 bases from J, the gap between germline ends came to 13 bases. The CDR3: CASSAVGGTYEQYF. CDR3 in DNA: TGTGCCAGCAGTGCCGTAGGAGGGACCTACGAGCAGTACTTC.

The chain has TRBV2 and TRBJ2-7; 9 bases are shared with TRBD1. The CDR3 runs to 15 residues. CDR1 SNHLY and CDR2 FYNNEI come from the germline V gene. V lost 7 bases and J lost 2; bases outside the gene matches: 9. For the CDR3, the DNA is TGTGCCAGCAACTTCCCCGGGACAGGGCCCTACGAGCAGTACTTC. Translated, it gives CASNFPGTGPYEQYF.

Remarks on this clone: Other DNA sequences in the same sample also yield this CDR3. CDR3 in DNA: TGTGCCAGCAGTTTAGGACAGGGGAGTACTGAAGCTTTCTTT. Translating gives CASSLGQGSTEAFF. This chain joins TRBV27 and TRBJ1-1; 9 bases are a match to TRBD1. CDR1 is MNHEY and CDR2 is SMNVEV in the germline V gene (reference sequence). After removal of 2 bases from V and 5 bases from J, the junction contained 3 bases not matched to a gene. This CDR3 contains 14 residues.

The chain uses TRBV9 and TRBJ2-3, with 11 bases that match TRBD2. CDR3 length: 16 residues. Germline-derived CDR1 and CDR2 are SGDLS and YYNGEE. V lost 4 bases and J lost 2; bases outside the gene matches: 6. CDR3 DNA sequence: TGTGCCAGCAGCTCCTCGACTAGCGGGGTCACAGATACGCAGTATTTT. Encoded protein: CASSSSTSGVTDTQYF.

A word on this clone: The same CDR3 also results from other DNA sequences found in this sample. In DNA, the CDR3 is TGTGCCAGCAGCTTAGGTCCGTACAATGAGCAGTTCTTC. Encoded protein: CASSLGPYNEQFF. The V and J genes are TRBV5-4 and TRBJ2-1; D unresolved. The germline CDR1 and CDR2 sequences are SGHNT and YYREEE (reference sequence). The CDR3 sequence is 13 residues long. V was shortened by 2 bases and J by 4 bases, with 7 bases between the two germline ends.

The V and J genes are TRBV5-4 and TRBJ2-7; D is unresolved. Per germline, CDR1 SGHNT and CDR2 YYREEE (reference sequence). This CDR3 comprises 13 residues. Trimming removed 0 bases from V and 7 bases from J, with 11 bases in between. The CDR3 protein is CASSLDNLMEQYF. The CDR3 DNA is TGTGCCAGCAGCTTGGATAACCTTATGGAGCAGTACTTC.

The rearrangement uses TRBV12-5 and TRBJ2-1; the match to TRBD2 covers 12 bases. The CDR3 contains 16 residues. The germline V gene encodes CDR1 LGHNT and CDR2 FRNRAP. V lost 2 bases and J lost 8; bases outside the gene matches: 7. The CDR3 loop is CASGLPLAGGLDEQFF. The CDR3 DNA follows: TGTGCTAGTGGTTTGCCACTAGCGGGAGGTTTAGATGAGCAGTTCTTC.

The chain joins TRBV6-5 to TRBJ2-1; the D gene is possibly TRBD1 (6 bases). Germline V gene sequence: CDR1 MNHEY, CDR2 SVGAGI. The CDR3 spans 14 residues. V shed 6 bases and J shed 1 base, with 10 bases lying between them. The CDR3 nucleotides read TGTGCCAGCAGCCAGGGGTTTTCCTACAATGAGCAGTTCTTC. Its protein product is CASSQGFSYNEQFF.

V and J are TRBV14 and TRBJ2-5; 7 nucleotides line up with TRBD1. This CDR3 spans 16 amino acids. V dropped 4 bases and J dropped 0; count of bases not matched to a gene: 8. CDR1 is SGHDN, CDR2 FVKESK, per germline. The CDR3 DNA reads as TGTGCCAGCAGCCCATTCCAAGGGGGCCACCAAGAGACCCAGTACTTC. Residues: CASSPFQGGHQETQYF.

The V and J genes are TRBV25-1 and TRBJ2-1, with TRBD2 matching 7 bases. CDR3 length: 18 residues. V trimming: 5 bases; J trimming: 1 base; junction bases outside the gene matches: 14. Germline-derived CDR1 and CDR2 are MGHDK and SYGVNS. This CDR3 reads CASSPPPGLQLSYNEQFF. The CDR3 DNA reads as TGTGCCAGCAGTCCACCTCCGGGACTACAACTTTCCTACAATGAGCAGTTCTTC.

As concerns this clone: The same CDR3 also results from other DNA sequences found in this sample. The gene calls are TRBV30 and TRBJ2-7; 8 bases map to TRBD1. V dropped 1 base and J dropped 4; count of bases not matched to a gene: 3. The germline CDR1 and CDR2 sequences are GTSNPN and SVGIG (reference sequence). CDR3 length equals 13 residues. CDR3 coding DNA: TGTGCCTGGAGTGAAGGGACAGGATACGAGCAGTACTTC. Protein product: CAWSEGTGYEQYF.

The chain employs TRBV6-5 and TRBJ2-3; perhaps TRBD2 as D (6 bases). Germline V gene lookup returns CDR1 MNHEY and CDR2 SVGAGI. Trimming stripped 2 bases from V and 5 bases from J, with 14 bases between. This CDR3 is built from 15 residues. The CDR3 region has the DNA TGTGCCAGCAGTTACGGAGCGGGCGTAGTAGATACGCAGTATTTT. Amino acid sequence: CASSYGAGVVDTQYF.

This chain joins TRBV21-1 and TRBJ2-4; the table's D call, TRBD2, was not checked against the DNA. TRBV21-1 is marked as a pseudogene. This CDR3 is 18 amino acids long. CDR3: CASSKGGDRDRLKNIQYF. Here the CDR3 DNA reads TGTGCCAGCAGCAAAGGGGGGGACCGGGACCGCCTAAAAAACATTCAGTACTTC.

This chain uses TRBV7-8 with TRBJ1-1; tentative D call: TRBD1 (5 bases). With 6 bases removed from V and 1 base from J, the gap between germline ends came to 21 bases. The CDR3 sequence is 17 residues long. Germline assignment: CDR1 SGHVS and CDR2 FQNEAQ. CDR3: CASRIERGMSENTEAFF. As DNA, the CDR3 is TGTGCCAGCAGAATCGAAAGGGGAATGAGTGAGAACACTGAAGCTTTCTTT.